What follows describes a single T cell receptor beta chain. Its specificity is not known. The libraries of TRB cDNA were prepared using 5' RACE with UMI labels. TCRdb reprocessed the 5' RACE reads, keeping one entry per CDR3 protein, no DNA. Its clone listing holds tens of thousands of distinct CDR3 sequences. Looked up from germline, CDR1 is LGHNA and CDR2 is YNFKEQ. This CDR3 spans 15 amino acids. Subsets of CD8+ T cells were each sorted in triplicate at a few hundred thousand cells apiece. The source of the sample is a study of CXCR3-negative and CXCR3-positive naive CD8 T cells. Study-wide results and limits: Diversity was high in both naive subsets and much lower in memory cells. Once cells were cryopreserved, CXCR3 expression went down partly, and most assays used fresh PBMCs.

This chain uses TRBV4-2 with TRBJ2-2; the TCRdb D gene call, TRBD2, has no DNA to confirm it. Input material: naive CXCR3- CD8+ T cells from blood. The subset was: CD45RO-CCR7+CD27+CD95- naive CD8+ T cells lacking CXCR3 (TNR3-). The TCR was taken from a human donor in good health. Some clones in this sample may be carry-over from other donors' samples. CDR3 loop: CASSRREGSTGELFF.